This T cell receptor beta chain was recovered during a study of T cells in Graves' hyperthyroidism and ophthalmopathy. Study-wide results and limits: Also found in blood were most expanded thyroid clonotypes above 0.001.

The table lists this clonotype with many counts. Its antigen is unidentified. The V gene's germline CDR1 is LGHDT and CDR2 YNNKEL (reference sequence). The CDR3 is made up of 14 amino acids. Trimming took 6 bases from V and 2 from J; bases not matched to a gene: 2. RNA transcripts yielded amplified TCR beta CDR3 regions. The TCR CDR3 was amplified in a first-round RT-PCR using the HTBI primer set. TCRdb recomputed calls from the multiplex PCR reads with MiXCR, one row per CDR3 protein. This sample has fewer than 450,000 distinct CDR3 sequences, with 15% found just once. The V and J genes are TRBV3-1 and TRBJ1-3; 9 nucleotides match TRBD1. The receptor comes from a woman aged 55 to 70 with Graves' ophthalmopathy. Sequenced: blood. CDR3 region: CASRGDRAGNTIYF. The CDR3 DNA follows: TGTGCCAGCAGGGGGGACAGGGCTGGAAACACCATATATTTT.